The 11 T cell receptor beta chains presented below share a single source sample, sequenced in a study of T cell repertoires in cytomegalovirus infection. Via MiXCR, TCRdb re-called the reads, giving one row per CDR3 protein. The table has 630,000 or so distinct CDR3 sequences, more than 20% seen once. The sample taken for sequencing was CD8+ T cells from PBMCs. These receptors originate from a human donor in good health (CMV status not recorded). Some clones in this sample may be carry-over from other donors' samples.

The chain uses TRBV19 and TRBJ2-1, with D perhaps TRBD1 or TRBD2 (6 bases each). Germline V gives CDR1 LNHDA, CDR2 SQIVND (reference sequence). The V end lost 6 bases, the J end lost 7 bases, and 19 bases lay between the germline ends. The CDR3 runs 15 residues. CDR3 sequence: CASRSRGGPLNEQFF. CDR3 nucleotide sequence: TGTGCCAGTAGATCCCGAGGGGGGCCTCTTAATGAGCAGTTCTTC. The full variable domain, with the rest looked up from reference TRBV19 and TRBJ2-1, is DGGITQSPKYLFRKEGQNVTLSCEQNLNHDAMYWYRQDPGQGLRLIYYSQIVNDFQKGDIAEGYSVSREKKESFPLTVTSAQKNPTAFYLCASRSRGGPLNEQFFGPGTRLTVL.

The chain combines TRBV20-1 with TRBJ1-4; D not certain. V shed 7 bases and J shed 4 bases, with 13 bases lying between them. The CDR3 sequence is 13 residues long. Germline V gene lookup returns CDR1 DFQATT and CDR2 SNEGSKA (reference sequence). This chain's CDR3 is CSVPGRYNEKLFF. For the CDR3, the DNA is TGCAGTGTCCCGGGCAGATATAATGAAAAACTGTTTTTT.

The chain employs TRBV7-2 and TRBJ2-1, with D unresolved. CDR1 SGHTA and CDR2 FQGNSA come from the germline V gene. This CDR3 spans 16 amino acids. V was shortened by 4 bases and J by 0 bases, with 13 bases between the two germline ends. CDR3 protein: CASSSPETDSYNEQFF. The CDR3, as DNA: TGTGCCAGCAGCTCTCCCGAGACCGACTCCTACAATGAGCAGTTCTTC.

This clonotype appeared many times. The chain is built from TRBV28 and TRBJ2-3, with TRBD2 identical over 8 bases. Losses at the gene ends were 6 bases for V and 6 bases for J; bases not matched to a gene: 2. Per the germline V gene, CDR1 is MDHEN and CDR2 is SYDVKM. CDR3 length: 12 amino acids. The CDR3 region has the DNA TGTGCCAGCAGCGGGGGGGATGATACGCAGTATTTT. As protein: CASSGGDDTQYF.

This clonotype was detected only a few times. The CDR3 bases are TGTGCCAGCAGACCCATGGACATATGGGAGACCCAGTACTTC. Encoded protein: CASRPMDIWETQYF. The J gene is TRBJ2-5, the V gene TRBV6-5, with a tentative D call TRBD1 (5 bases). The CDR3 runs to 14 residues. Germline CDR1 is MNHEY and CDR2 is SVGAGI. V lost 6 bases and J 5 bases, leaving 16 bases between the germline ends.

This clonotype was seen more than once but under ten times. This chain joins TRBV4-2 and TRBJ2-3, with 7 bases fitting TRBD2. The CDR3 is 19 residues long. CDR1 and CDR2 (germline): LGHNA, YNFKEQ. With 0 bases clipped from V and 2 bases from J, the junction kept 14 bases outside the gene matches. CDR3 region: CASSQDGRSTGGTTDTQYF. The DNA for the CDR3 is TGTGCCAGCAGCCAAGACGGGAGATCAACGGGGGGTACCACAGATACGCAGTATTTT.

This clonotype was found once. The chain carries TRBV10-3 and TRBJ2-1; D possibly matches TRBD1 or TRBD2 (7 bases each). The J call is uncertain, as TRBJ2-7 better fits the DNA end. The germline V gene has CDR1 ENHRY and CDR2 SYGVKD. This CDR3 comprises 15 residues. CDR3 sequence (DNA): TGTGCCATCAGTACCCGGACAGGTCGGGGGGATGAGCAGTACTTC. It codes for CAISTRTGRGDEQYF.

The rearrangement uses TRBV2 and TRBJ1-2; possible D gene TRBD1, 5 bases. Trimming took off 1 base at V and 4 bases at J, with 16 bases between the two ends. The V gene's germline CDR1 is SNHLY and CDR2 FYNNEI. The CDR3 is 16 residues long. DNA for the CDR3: TGTGCCAGCAGTGAAGAAGTGGGGCCTGTAATCTATGGCTACACCTTC. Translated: CASSEEVGPVIYGYTF.

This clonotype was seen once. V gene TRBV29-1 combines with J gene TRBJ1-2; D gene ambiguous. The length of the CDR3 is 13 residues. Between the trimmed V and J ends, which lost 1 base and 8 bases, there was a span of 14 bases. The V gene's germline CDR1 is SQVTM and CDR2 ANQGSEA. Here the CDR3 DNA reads TGCAGCGTTGAAGGGGTCCCCCCGGGAGGCTACACCTTC. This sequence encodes CSVEGVPPGGYTF.

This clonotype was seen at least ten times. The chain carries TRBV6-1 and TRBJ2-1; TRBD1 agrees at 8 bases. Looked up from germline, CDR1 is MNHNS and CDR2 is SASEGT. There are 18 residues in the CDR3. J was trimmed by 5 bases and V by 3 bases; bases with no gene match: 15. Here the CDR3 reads CASSERGTGSKGHNEQFF. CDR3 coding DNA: TGTGCCAGCAGTGAGAGGGGGACAGGTTCTAAAGGACACAATGAGCAGTTCTTC.

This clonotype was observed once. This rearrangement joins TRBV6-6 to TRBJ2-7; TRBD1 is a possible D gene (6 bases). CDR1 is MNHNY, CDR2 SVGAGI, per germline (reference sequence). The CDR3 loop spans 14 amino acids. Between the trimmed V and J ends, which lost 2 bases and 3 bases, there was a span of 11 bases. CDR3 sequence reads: CASSYQGTGYEQYV. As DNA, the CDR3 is TGTGCCAGCAGTTACCAGGGGACGGGCTACGAGCAGTACGTC.